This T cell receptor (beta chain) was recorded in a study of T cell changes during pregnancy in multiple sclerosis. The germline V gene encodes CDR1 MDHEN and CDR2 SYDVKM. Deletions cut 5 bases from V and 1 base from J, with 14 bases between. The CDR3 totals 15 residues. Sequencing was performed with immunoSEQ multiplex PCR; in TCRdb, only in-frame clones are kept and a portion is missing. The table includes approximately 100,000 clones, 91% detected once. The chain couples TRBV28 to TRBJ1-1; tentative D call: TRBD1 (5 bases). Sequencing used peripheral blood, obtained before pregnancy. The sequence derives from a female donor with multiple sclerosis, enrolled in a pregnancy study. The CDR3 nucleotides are TGTGCCAGCAGTATAGAAGGACACCGGAACACTGAAGCTTTCTTT. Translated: CASSIEGHRNTEAFF.